The present T cell receptor (beta chain) was sequenced within a study of T cell responses to AZD1222 COVID-19 vaccine. Whole-study findings and limits: Repertoires were sampled only after the peak T cell response.

There are 16 residues in the CDR3. V shed 0 bases, J shed 0 bases, and the junction held 2 bases outside the gene matches. Germline V lookup: CDR1 SGHRS, CDR2 YFSETQ. On this clone: What it binds is not known.

Assay: immunoSEQ multiplex PCR; the TCRdb copy retains only in-frame clones and omits some. Of approximately 73,000 clones in the sample, nearly 85% are singletons; the top ten hold around 2.8%. The source material was peripheral blood, sampled on day 0 of AZD1222 vaccination. The gene calls are TRBV5-1 and TRBJ2-3, with TRBD2 matching 9 bases. This TCR derives from an adult in good health. CDR3 nucleotides: TGCGCCAGCAGCTTGGTCCTAGCGGGGAGCACAGATACGCAGTATTTT. It specifies CASSLVLAGSTDTQYF.